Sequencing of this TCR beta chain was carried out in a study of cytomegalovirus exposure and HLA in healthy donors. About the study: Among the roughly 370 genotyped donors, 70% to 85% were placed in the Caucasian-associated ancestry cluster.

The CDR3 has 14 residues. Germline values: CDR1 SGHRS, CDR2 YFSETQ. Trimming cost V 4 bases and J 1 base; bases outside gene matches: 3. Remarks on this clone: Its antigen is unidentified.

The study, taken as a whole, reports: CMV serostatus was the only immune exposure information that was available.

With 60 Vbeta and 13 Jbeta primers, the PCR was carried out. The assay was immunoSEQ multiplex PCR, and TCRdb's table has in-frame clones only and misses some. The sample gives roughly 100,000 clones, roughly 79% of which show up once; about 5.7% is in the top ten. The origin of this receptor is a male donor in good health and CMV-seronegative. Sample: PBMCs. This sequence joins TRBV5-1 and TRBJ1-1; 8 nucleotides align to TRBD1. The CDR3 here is CASSPGTGNTEAFF. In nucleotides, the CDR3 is TGCGCCAGCAGCCCCGGGACAGGGAACACTGAAGCTTTCTTT.